Below are 31 T cell receptor beta chains sequenced from a single sample in a study of blood T cell repertoires in COVID-19. The data were produced by immunoSEQ multiplex PCR, yet TCRdb's version contains in-frame clones alone and is incomplete. The table lists about 97,000 clones, 88% of them singletons, with around 2.1% in the top ten. The sample was peripheral blood. All receptors derive from a man aged 50 to 59 with COVID-19, enrolled during active disease.

The V call is TRBV15, the J call TRBJ1-5, with TRBD1 identical over 9 bases. Losses at the gene ends were 2 bases for V and 4 bases for J; bases not matched to a gene: 6. CDR1 and CDR2 from the germline V gene are LNHNV and YYDKDF (reference sequence). The CDR3 runs 16 residues. The DNA of the CDR3 is TGTGCCACCAGCAGAATCGGACAGGGGAGGAATCAGCCCCAGCATTTT. Protein: CATSRIGQGRNQPQHF.

This clone was counted once. The rearrangement uses TRBV19 and TRBJ1-2, with 8 nucleotides matching TRBD1. Germline V gene lookup returns CDR1 LNHDA and CDR2 SQIVND (reference sequence). CDR3 length: 14 residues. The J segment lost 2 bases and the V segment lost 8 bases, leaving 7 bases of the junction unmatched. The CDR3 sequence: CASGTTGVNYGYTF. The CDR3 bases are TGTGCCAGTGGGACGACAGGGGTCAACTATGGCTACACCTTC.

This chain joins TRBV6-2 or TRBV6-3 and TRBJ2-7, with D unresolved. Germline CDR1 is MNHEY and CDR2 is SVGEGT. There are 17 residues in the CDR3. Trimming stripped 2 bases from V and 0 bases from J, with 17 bases between. DNA for the CDR3: TGTGCCAGCAGTTACGCCCTCACAAAACCCCACTCCTACGAGCAGTACTTC. It specifies CASSYALTKPHSYEQYF.

The V call is TRBV3-1 (or the pseudogene TRBV3-2), the J call TRBJ1-4; a possible D gene is TRBD1 (5 bases). The CDR3 covers 16 residues. The germline V gene has CDR1 LGHDT and CDR2 YNNKEL (reference sequence). V lost 1 base to trimming and J lost 6 bases, with 15 bases between them. The CDR3 sequence is CASSQVSASGDEKLFF. CDR3 bases: TGTGCCAGCAGCCAAGTGTCTGCCTCGGGGGATGAAAAACTGTTTTTT.

CDR3 in DNA: TGTGCCAGCAGCCAAGATACGGACGGGGGGAATGAGCAGTTCTTC. Encoded protein: CASSQDTDGGNEQFF. The chain is built from TRBV4-2 and TRBJ2-1, with TRBD2 matching over 7 bases. Trimming took 0 bases from V and 7 from J; bases not matched to a gene: 6. The V gene's germline CDR1 is LGHNA and CDR2 YNFKEQ. This CDR3 spans 15 amino acids.

The J gene is TRBJ2-7, the V gene TRBV5-6; the match to TRBD2 covers 8 bases. J gave up 7 bases and V 5 bases, and 14 bases lay outside the gene matches. The germline V gene encodes CDR1 SGHDT and CDR2 YYEEEE. This CDR3 comprises 15 residues. The CDR3 nucleotides are TGTGCCAGCAGTCGTTCCGGGACTAGGCTGGGTGAGCAGTACTTC. This translates into CASSRSGTRLGEQYF.

This sequence joins TRBV9 and TRBJ1-2, with 7 bases identical to TRBD1. This CDR3 is 14 amino acids long. V gave up 2 bases and J gave up 3 bases; unmatched junction bases: 4. From germline, CDR1 is SGDLS and CDR2 YYNGEE. This CDR3 is CASSVSGTDYGYTF. The CDR3 DNA sequence: TGTGCCAGCAGCGTCTCTGGGACAGACTATGGCTACACCTTC.

The chain links TRBV5-5 to TRBJ1-1; D is uncertain. This CDR3 is 13 amino acids long. Germline lookup yields CDR1 SGHKS and CDR2 YYEKEE (reference sequence). Trimming shortened V by 0 bases and J by 5 bases, and 8 bases separated the two germline ends. The CDR3 reads CASSLAVSTEAFF. The CDR3 DNA sequence: TGTGCCAGCAGCTTGGCCGTGTCTACTGAAGCTTTCTTT. The complete variable domain, with remaining parts taken from reference TRBV5-5 and TRBJ1-1, reads DAGVTQSPTHLIKTRGQQVTLRCSPISGHKSVSWYQQVLGQGPQFIFQYYEKEERGRGNFPDRFSARQFPNYSSELNVNALLLGDSALYLCASSLAVSTEAFFGQGTRLTVV.

The rearrangement joins TRBV9 to TRBJ2-5; 11 nucleotides match TRBD2. Germline V gene data show CDR1 as SGDLS and CDR2 as YYNGEE. Trimming cost V 2 bases and J 2 bases; bases outside gene matches: 2. This CDR3 contains 15 residues. The CDR3 DNA reads TGTGCCAGCAGCGTGCTAGCGGGGGGACAAGAGACCCAGTACTTC. It encodes CASSVLAGGQETQYF.

The gene calls are TRBV7-3 and TRBJ1-6; D remains ambiguous. The V end lost 4 bases, the J end lost 9 bases, and 10 bases lay between the germline ends. This CDR3 is 13 amino acids long. Germline CDR1 is SGHTA and CDR2 is FQGTGA. The CDR3 loop reads CASSSLARSPLHF. The CDR3 DNA follows: TGTGCCAGCAGCTCCTTGGCCCGTTCACCCCTCCACTTT.

This clone came up a few times. The chain carries TRBV3-1 (or the pseudogene TRBV3-2) and TRBJ1-3, with 12 nucleotides matching TRBD1. CDR1 is LGHDT, CDR2 YNNKEL, per germline (reference sequence). The CDR3 runs 17 residues. After removal of 3 bases from V and 1 base from J, the junction contained 4 bases not matched to a gene. DNA of the CDR3: TGTGCCAGCAGCCACCCGGGACAGGGGGCTTCTGGAAACACCATATATTTT. It yields the protein CASSHPGQGASGNTIYF.

CDR3 region: CASSYSVWGRNEQFF. The CDR3 DNA follows: TGTGCCAGCAGTTACTCGGTTTGGGGGAGGAATGAGCAGTTCTTC. The genes are TRBV6-5 and TRBJ2-1, with D maybe TRBD2 (6 bases). Trimming took off 0 bases at V and 7 bases at J, with 13 bases between the two ends. CDR3 length: 15 residues. Germline values: CDR1 MNHEY, CDR2 SVGAGI.

This chain uses TRBV13 with TRBJ2-2; 14 bases are a match to TRBD2. Trimming cost V 1 base and J 0 bases; bases outside gene matches: 4. CDR1 and CDR2 from the germline V gene are PRHDT and FYEKMQ (reference sequence). The CDR3 loop spans 19 amino acids. Here the CDR3 DNA reads TGTGCCAGCAGCTTAGAATGGACTAGCGGGGGGACGAACACCGGGGAGCTGTTTTTT. It encodes CASSLEWTSGGTNTGELFF. The whole variable domain, filled in from reference TRBV13 and TRBJ2-2, reads AAGVIQSPRHLIKEKRETATLKCYPIPRHDTVYWYQQGPGQDPQFLISFYEKMQSDKGSIPDRFSAQQFSDYHSELNMSSLELGDSALYFCASSLEWTSGGTNTGELFFGEGSRLTVL.

This clone was observed a handful of times. This rearrangement joins TRBV27 to TRBJ1-2; D unresolved. The ends were cut back, 4 bases at V and 4 bases at J, with 7 bases in the middle. This CDR3 has 12 residues. Per germline, CDR1 MNHEY and CDR2 SMNVEV (reference sequence). The CDR3 region is CASSSYGYGYTF. The CDR3 nucleotides read TGTGCCAGCAGTTCTTACGGCTATGGCTACACCTTC.

This clone was seen once. The V and J genes are TRBV15 and TRBJ1-5; D might be TRBD1 (5 bases). Germline CDR1 reads LNHNV; CDR2 reads YYDKDF (reference sequence). Trimming removed 0 bases from V and 4 bases from J, with 13 bases in between. This CDR3 has 16 residues. CDR3 DNA sequence: TGTGCCACCAGCAGAGATGTTATAGGGGCTAATCAGCCCCAGCATTTT. Translation: CATSRDVIGANQPQHF. The full variable domain, in which reference TRBV15 and TRBJ1-5 provide the parts outside the CDR3, is DAMVIQNPRYQVTQFGKPVTLSCSQTLNHNVMYWYQQKSSQAPKLLFHYYDKDFNNEADTPDNFQSRRPNTSFCFLDIRSPGLGDTAMYLCATSRDVIGANQPQHFGDGTRLSIL.

The CDR3 sequence is CATSLRRNSPLHF. CDR3 nucleotides: TGTGCCACCAGCCTCCGGAGAAATTCACCCCTCCACTTT. The chain combines TRBV15 with TRBJ1-6; D unclear. This CDR3 has 13 residues. Germline-derived CDR1 and CDR2 are LNHNV and YYDKDF (reference sequence). V lost 5 bases to trimming and J lost 7 bases, with 9 bases between them.

In its sample, this clone was seen a few times. This chain links TRBV28 with TRBJ2-7; the match to TRBD1 covers 8 bases. Germline values: CDR1 MDHEN, CDR2 SYDVKM. The CDR3 sequence is 14 residues long. The trim removed 10 bases at V and 0 bases at J, leaving 8 bases unmatched. CDR3 region: CATRTGTTSYEQYF. In DNA, the CDR3 is TGTGCCACAAGGACAGGGACCACCTCCTACGAGCAGTACTTC.

CDR3 residues: CASSYSGSSYEQYF. The CDR3 DNA sequence: TGTGCCAGCAGTTACTCAGGGAGCTCCTACGAGCAGTACTTC. This chain links TRBV6-5 with TRBJ2-7; maybe TRBD2 (5 bases). Germline loops: CDR1 MNHEY, CDR2 SVGAGI. This CDR3 has 14 amino acids. V was trimmed by 0 bases and J by 0 bases, leaving 6 bases between them.

The genes are TRBV12-3 or TRBV12-4 and TRBJ1-1; the D is unclear. Trimming removed 6 bases from V and 0 bases from J, with 5 bases in between. The CDR3 is 12 residues long. DNA of the CDR3: TGTGCCAGCAGCATAGTGAACACTGAAGCTTTCTTT. It encodes CASSIVNTEAFF.

The rearrangement uses TRBV7-6 and TRBJ2-7, with a tentative D call TRBD1 (6 bases). Germline CDR1 reads SGHVS; CDR2 reads FNYEAQ. Trimming cost V 5 bases and J 0 bases, with 14 bases left between them. The CDR3 sequence is 15 residues long. The CDR3 nucleotides read TGTGCCAGCAGCAGGGACATTCAGAGCTCCTACGAGCAGTACTTC. It codes for CASSRDIQSSYEQYF.

The chain employs TRBV28 and TRBJ1-2; 7 bases align to TRBD1. V trimming: 6 bases; J trimming: 6 bases; junction bases outside the gene matches: 4. Germline V CDR1 and CDR2: MDHEN, SYDVKM. The CDR3 has 12 amino acids. The CDR3 loop reads CASSLTGHGYTF. The CDR3 nucleotides are TGTGCCAGCAGCTTGACAGGGCATGGCTACACCTTC.

The V and J genes are TRBV19 and TRBJ2-7; TRBD2 agrees at 8 bases. V dropped 3 bases and J dropped 2; count of bases not matched to a gene: 6. In germline, CDR1 is LNHDA, CDR2 SQIVND (reference sequence). The CDR3 loop spans 15 amino acids. This CDR3 is CASSISGGGAYEQYF. DNA of the CDR3: TGTGCCAGTAGTATCAGCGGGGGTGGGGCCTACGAGCAGTACTTC.

This clone showed up just once. Within the sample, other DNA sequences also encode this same CDR3. This chain joins TRBV6-5 and TRBJ1-3; no firm D call. Trimming shortened V by 6 bases and J by 1 base, and 7 bases separated the two germline ends. CDR3 length equals 13 residues. Germline CDR1 reads MNHEY; CDR2 reads SVGAGI. The DNA for the CDR3 is TGTGCCAGCAGCCAGACTTCTGGAAACACCATATATTTT. Translated, it gives CASSQTSGNTIYF.

This chain joins TRBV9 and TRBJ2-3, with 10 bases matching TRBD2. CDR1 is SGDLS and CDR2 is YYNGEE in the germline V gene. CDR3 length equals 19 residues. V trimming: 0 bases; J trimming: 4 bases; junction bases outside the gene matches: 14. CDR3 amino acids: CASSVERGGGLYFADTQYF. Here the CDR3 DNA reads TGTGCCAGCAGCGTAGAGCGGGGGGGCGGCCTCTACTTCGCAGATACGCAGTATTTT.

The genes are TRBV3-1 (or the pseudogene TRBV3-2) and TRBJ2-7; D might be TRBD1 (6 bases). V was pared by 4 bases and J by 7 bases, with 14 bases between. This CDR3 spans 13 amino acids. Germline lookup yields CDR1 LGHDT and CDR2 YNNKEL (reference sequence). Here the CDR3 reads CASSRYRAGEQYF. CDR3 coding DNA: TGTGCCAGCAGCCGCTACAGGGCTGGAGAGCAGTACTTC.

J is TRBJ1-2 and V is TRBV25-1, with D possibly matching TRBD1 (5 bases). The germline gives CDR1 MGHDK, CDR2 SYGVNS. The V end lost 1 base, the J end lost 2 bases, and 14 bases lay between the germline ends. CDR3 size: 16 residues. CDR3 in DNA: TGTGCCAGCAGTGAATCCACGTCAGGGTTGAACTATGGCTACACCTTC. Translating it yields CASSESTSGLNYGYTF.

The J gene is TRBJ2-3, the V gene TRBV6-6; D call uncertain. Germline V gene sequence: CDR1 MNHNY, CDR2 SVGAGI (reference sequence). The CDR3 consists of 12 residues. The ends were cut back, 4 bases at V and 6 bases at J, with 8 bases in the middle. The CDR3 is CASSSPRDTQYF. The CDR3 region has the DNA TGTGCCAGCAGTTCCCCTCGGGATACGCAGTATTTT.

The DNA for the CDR3 is TGTGCCAGTAGTAGGTCCCCAGGGCTAGGTGAGCAGTTCTTC. It yields the protein CASSRSPGLGEQFF. The V call is TRBV19, the J call TRBJ2-1; tentative D call: TRBD1 (5 bases). V was cut by 4 bases and J by 9 bases, with 16 bases left in between. Germline-derived CDR1 and CDR2 are LNHDA and SQIVND (reference sequence). The CDR3 length is 14 residues. The full variable domain, with the rest looked up from reference TRBV19 and TRBJ2-1, is DGGITQSPKYLFRKEGQNVTLSCEQNLNHDAMYWYRQDPGQGLRLIYYSQIVNDFQKGDIAEGYSVSREKKESFPLTVTSAQKNPTAFYLCASSRSPGLGEQFFGPGTRLTVL.

The V call is TRBV11-1, the J call TRBJ2-3; D perhaps matches TRBD1 (6 bases). This CDR3 has 15 residues. Germline CDR1 reads SGHAT; CDR2 reads FQDESV (reference sequence). Trimming left V 2 bases short and J 2 bases short, with 11 bases between. The CDR3 DNA sequence: TGTGCCAGCAGCTTATCAGGGGCGGCCACAGATACGCAGTATTTT. Amino acids: CASSLSGAATDTQYF.

A few counts support this clone. The same CDR3 arises from other DNA sequences in this sample as well. The chain combines TRBV7-9 with TRBJ1-5; 9 bases match TRBD1. The CDR3 sequence is 14 residues long. The trim removed 5 bases at V and 4 bases at J, leaving 3 bases unmatched. Germline V gene lookup returns CDR1 SEHNR and CDR2 FQNEAQ (reference sequence). The CDR3 DNA follows: TGTGCCAGCAGCCAAGGGACAGGGAATCAGCCCCAGCATTTT. It is translated as CASSQGTGNQPQHF.

The V and J genes are TRBV7-8 and TRBJ2-5, with a weak D call TRBD1 (5 bases). Germline CDR1 and CDR2: SGHVS and FQNEAQ. Trimming took 1 base from V and 2 from J, leaving 5 bases between them. This CDR3 region has 13 residues. The CDR3 bases are TGTGCCAGCAGCTTAGGACAGCAAGAGACCCAGTACTTC. This codes for CASSLGQQETQYF.